The 23 T cell receptor beta chains below were found in one sample sequenced in a study of identical twins. MiXCR was run by TCRdb on the 5' RACE reads, yielding one entry per CDR3 protein. The sample includes approximately 890,000 distinct CDR3 sequences, 10% to 15% seen only once; the top ten take around 1.6%. This same sample was also taken into another study, of yellow fever vaccine responses in identical twins.

Sequenced input: PBMCs. These receptors all stem from a woman between 18 and 29 years old in good health.

This sequence joins TRBV2 and TRBJ2-1, with D perhaps matching TRBD1 or TRBD2 (7 bases each). Trimming left V 5 bases short and J 5 bases short, with 22 bases between. Germline V gene sequence: CDR1 SNHLY, CDR2 FYNNEI. This CDR3 comprises 17 residues. As DNA, the CDR3 is TGTGCCAGCAGTTCCGAGGGACAGCGGGGCACCAACAATGAGCAGTTCTTC. Residues: CASSSEGQRGTNNEQFF.

This clonotype turned up a few times. V usage is TRBV4-1 and J usage is TRBJ2-7; D is uncertain. V dropped 2 bases and J dropped 5 bases, with 13 bases sitting between them. In germline, CDR1 is MGHRA, CDR2 YSYEKL. The CDR3 sequence is 14 residues long. CDR3 sequence reads: CASSQRVERDEQYF. The CDR3 DNA reads as TGCGCCAGCAGCCAACGGGTGGAGCGTGACGAGCAGTACTTC.

This clonotype has only a few counts. This chain links TRBV27 with TRBJ2-7; 12 nucleotides align to TRBD2. The CDR3 is 16 residues long. Germline V gives CDR1 MNHEY, CDR2 SMNVEV (reference sequence). V shed 4 bases, J shed 0 bases, and the junction held 4 bases outside the gene matches. Here the CDR3 reads CASSSRLAGASYEQYV. Written as DNA, the CDR3 is TGTGCCAGCAGTTCTCGACTAGCGGGGGCCTCCTACGAGCAGTACGTC.

This clonotype was picked up a small number of times. The chain has TRBV12-3 or TRBV12-4 and TRBJ2-1; 9 nucleotides match TRBD1. V trimming: 6 bases; J trimming: 15 bases; junction bases outside the gene matches: 12. There are 13 residues in the CDR3. CDR3 amino acids: CASSLRHTGGMFF. The DNA for the CDR3 is TGTGCCAGCAGCTTACGACACACAGGGGGCATGTTCTTC.

There are a few counts of this clonotype. This rearrangement joins TRBV5-1 to TRBJ2-1, with 9 bases aligning to TRBD1. The CDR3 consists of 17 residues. Germline-derived CDR1 and CDR2 are SGHRS and YFSETQ. Losses at the gene ends were 3 bases for V and 0 bases for J; bases not matched to a gene: 7. CDR3 coding DNA: TGCGCCAGCAGCTACACCGGGACAGGGAGCTCCTACAATGAGCAGTTCTTC. This translates into CASSYTGTGSSYNEQFF.

This clonotype has ten or more counts. V usage is TRBV12-3 or TRBV12-4 and J usage is TRBJ2-4, with D possibly being TRBD1 (5 bases). The CDR3 sequence is 15 residues long. Trimming shortened V by 0 bases and J by 4 bases, and 10 bases separated the two germline ends. The CDR3 here is CASSLAPQGKNIQYF. The CDR3 region has the DNA TGTGCCAGCAGTTTAGCGCCCCAGGGTAAAAACATTCAGTACTTC.

The chain recombines TRBV20-1 with TRBJ2-1, with 7 bases fitting TRBD2. Germline assignment: CDR1 DFQATT and CDR2 SNEGSKA (reference sequence). This CDR3 spans 15 amino acids. V gave up 5 bases and J gave up 0 bases; unmatched junction bases: 7. The CDR3 DNA is TGCAGTGCTGGAAAGACTAGCTTCTCCTACAATGAGCAGTTCTTC. Translated, it gives CSAGKTSFSYNEQFF.

This clonotype came up many times. The CDR3, as DNA: TGTGCCAGCAGAACTGACAGGGGAAATGAGCAGTTCTTC. Protein: CASRTDRGNEQFF. The rearrangement links TRBV2 to TRBJ2-1; 8 bases match TRBD1. Unmatched junction bases numbered 5, after V lost 6 bases and J lost 7 bases. This CDR3 is 13 amino acids long. In germline, CDR1 is SNHLY, CDR2 FYNNEI.

The table lists this clonotype with a few counts. The chain has TRBV2 and TRBJ2-7; no reliable D call. Per germline, CDR1 SNHLY and CDR2 FYNNEI. The CDR3 totals 14 residues. V was shortened by 4 bases and J by 2 bases, with 12 bases between the two germline ends. Written as DNA, the CDR3 is TGTGCCAGCAGTGGTGGCAGAAAGACCTACGAGCAGTACGTC. Its protein product is CASSGGRKTYEQYV.

Ten or more counts support this clonotype. V usage is TRBV7-9 and J usage is TRBJ2-5, with D maybe TRBD1 (6 bases). The CDR3 length is 15 residues. CDR1 is SEHNR, CDR2 FQNEAQ, per germline (reference sequence). The V end was cut by 5 bases, the J end by 3 bases, with 16 bases between. CDR3 loop: CASSPPGHRKETQYF. DNA for the CDR3: TGTGCCAGCAGCCCCCCGGGACACAGGAAAGAGACCCAGTACTTC.

This clonotype was observed a few times. This chain connects TRBV4-1 to TRBJ2-1; no reliable D call. Germline V CDR1 and CDR2: MGHRA, YSYEKL. CDR3 size: 14 residues. The germline V and J ends were trimmed by 4 bases and 6 bases, with 13 bases remaining between them. This chain's CDR3 is CASSLSIVVNEQFF. Written as DNA, the CDR3 is TGCGCCAGCAGCCTCTCAATTGTGGTCAATGAGCAGTTCTTC.

The V and J genes are TRBV25-1 and TRBJ2-1; D is possibly TRBD2 (6 bases). Germline V gene sequence: CDR1 MGHDK, CDR2 SYGVNS. Trimming took off 3 bases at V and 0 bases at J, with 9 bases between the two ends. The CDR3 consists of 15 residues. As DNA, the CDR3 is TGTGCCAGCAGTGATGGGGGGAGCTCCTACAATGAGCAGTTCTTC. Its protein product is CASSDGGSSYNEQFF.

The rearrangement links TRBV29-1 to TRBJ2-7; D perhaps matches TRBD1 (6 bases). This CDR3 is 15 amino acids long. Trimming took off 4 bases at V and 5 bases at J, with 21 bases between the two ends. Germline CDR1 SQVTM, CDR2 ANQGSEA. This CDR3 reads CSVAYDRTSSDEQYF. The CDR3 nucleotides read TGCAGCGTTGCTTACGACAGGACCTCTAGTGACGAGCAGTACTTC.

Here the CDR3 reads CARGGLGYTF. CDR3 in DNA: TGTGCCCGAGGGGGCCTTGGCTACACCTTC. The chain combines TRBV2 with TRBJ1-2; 7 nucleotides agree with TRBD1. CDR3 size: 10 residues. J was trimmed by 7 bases and V by 11 bases; bases with no gene match: 4. Germline V gene sequence: CDR1 SNHLY, CDR2 FYNNEI.

This chain connects TRBV7-2 to TRBJ2-3, with a possible D match to TRBD2 (6 bases). Trimming removed 3 bases from V and 11 bases from J, with 12 bases in between. The CDR3 covers 12 residues. Germline V gives CDR1 SGHTA, CDR2 FQGNSA. The CDR3 bases are TGTGCCAGCAGCTTCACTAGCAGCGGGCAGTATTTT. Translating gives CASSFTSSGQYF. The variable domain in full, completed from reference TRBV7-2 and TRBJ2-3, reads GAGVSQSPSNKVTEKGKDVELRCDPISGHTALYWYRQSLGQGLEFLIYFQGNSAPDKSGLPSDRFSAERTGGSVSTLTIQRTQQEDSAVYLCASSFTSSGQYFGPGTRLTVL.

This clonotype was observed many times. The chain is built from TRBV5-6 and TRBJ1-5; D gene unclear. V was shortened by 4 bases and J by 3 bases, with 11 bases between the two germline ends. CDR1 and CDR2 from the germline V gene are SGHDT and YYEEEE. The CDR3 totals 14 residues. The CDR3 nucleotides read TGTGCCAGCAGCCGGAGTCAGGCCAATCAGCCCCAGCATTTT. As protein: CASSRSQANQPQHF.

The rearrangement joins TRBV12-3 or TRBV12-4 to TRBJ1-6, with TRBD1 as a possible D gene (5 bases). The CDR3 covers 14 residues. V was clipped by 5 bases and J by 7 bases, with 12 bases between them. The CDR3 spells CASSPTRGNSPLHF. The DNA for the CDR3 is TGTGCCAGCAGTCCTACAAGGGGCAATTCACCCCTCCACTTT.

The table lists this clonotype with a few counts. This chain connects TRBV12-3 or TRBV12-4 to TRBJ2-7; 7 nucleotides line up with TRBD1. The CDR3 runs 15 residues. V shed 2 bases and J 0 bases; nucleotides not matched to a gene: 4. The CDR3: CASSLRGPLSYEQYF. As DNA, the CDR3 is TGTGCCAGCAGTTTAAGGGGGCCTCTCTCCTACGAGCAGTACTTC.

The J gene is TRBJ2-3, the V gene TRBV2; 8 nucleotides agree with TRBD2. Germline V gene data show CDR1 as SNHLY and CDR2 as FYNNEI. The CDR3 is 15 residues long. The V gene end was trimmed by 4 bases and the J gene end by 2 bases; junction bases not matched to a gene: 5. CDR3 DNA: TGTGCCAGCAGTGTCACTAGCGGAAACACAGATACGCAGTATTTT. It specifies CASSVTSGNTDTQYF.

At least ten counts were recorded for this clonotype. The V and J genes are TRBV7-3 and TRBJ1-1; weak D call: TRBD1 (5 bases). The V gene's germline CDR1 is SGHTA and CDR2 FQGTGA. V was pared by 7 bases and J by 0 bases, with 12 bases between. CDR3 length equals 14 residues. In nucleotides, the CDR3 is TGTGCCAGCATGGCTGGACACATGAACACTGAAGCTTTCTTT. Translated: CASMAGHMNTEAFF.

The CDR3 DNA follows: TGTGCCACCAGGCGTCCGGGACTAGGAAATAATGAGCAGTTCTTC. Its protein is CATRRPGLGNNEQFF. V and J are TRBV15 and TRBJ2-1, with TRBD2 identical over 8 bases. CDR3 length: 15 residues. Trimming at V came to 6 bases and at J to 7 bases, leaving 11 bases not matched to a gene. The V gene's germline CDR1 is LNHNV and CDR2 YYDKDF (reference sequence).

The chain uses TRBV24-1 and TRBJ2-1; tentatively, D is TRBD1 (5 bases). V was trimmed by 8 bases and J by 8 bases, leaving 12 bases between them. In germline, CDR1 is KGHDR, CDR2 SFDVKD. This CDR3 spans 12 amino acids. The CDR3 reads CATKGSTHEQFF. The CDR3 DNA sequence: TGTGCCACCAAGGGGTCCACCCATGAGCAGTTCTTC.

This clonotype turned up a few times. The J gene is TRBJ2-4, the V gene TRBV24-1; 13 bases agree with TRBD2. J lost 7 bases, V lost 4 bases, and 6 bases had no gene match. The CDR3 loop spans 16 amino acids. Germline CDR1 KGHDR, CDR2 SFDVKD. The CDR3 DNA reads as TGTGCCACCAGTGAAAACGGACTAGCGGGAGACAACATTCAGTACTTC. It specifies CATSENGLAGDNIQYF.